Presented here are 17 T cell receptor beta chains from one specimen sequenced in a study of T cells in Graves' hyperthyroidism and ophthalmopathy. There were TCR beta CDR3 regions amplified from RNA transcripts. First-round RT-PCR of the TCR CDR3 relied on the HTBI primer set. Via MiXCR, TCRdb re-called the multiplex PCR reads, giving one row per CDR3 protein. The sample carries a few hundred thousand distinct CDR3 sequences, approximately 15% recorded once. The source material was blood. These receptors originate from a woman aged 55-69 years with Graves' ophthalmopathy.

The chain uses TRBV4-1 and TRBJ1-6; no definite D call. CDR3 length: 14 residues. Germline V gives CDR1 MGHRA, CDR2 YSYEKL. The ends were cut back, 5 bases at V and 5 bases at J, with 10 bases in the middle. The CDR3 DNA follows: TGCGCCAGCAGCTCGACGGAGGATAATTCACCCCTCCACTTT. As protein: CASSSTEDNSPLHF.

In its sample, this clonotype was seen many times. The J gene is TRBJ1-1, the V gene TRBV11-1, with 8 bases that match TRBD1. The CDR3 loop spans 14 amino acids. Germline V gene lookup returns CDR1 SGHAT and CDR2 FQDESV (reference sequence). The junction had 6 bases not matched to a gene; V was cut back by 2 bases and J by 7 bases. This CDR3 is CASSLQGASFEAFF. CDR3 nucleotide sequence: TGTGCCAGCAGCTTACAGGGGGCTTCCTTTGAAGCTTTCTTT. The full variable domain, with the rest looked up from reference TRBV11-1 and TRBJ1-1, is EAEVAQSPRYKITEKSQAVAFWCDPISGHATLYWYRQILGQGPELLVQFQDESVVDDSQLPKDRFSAERLKGVDSTLKIQPAELGDSAMYLCASSLQGASFEAFFGQGTRLTVV.

This clonotype was seen ten or more times. The chain joins TRBV11-3 to TRBJ2-5; 11 nucleotides align to TRBD1. The ends lost 5 bases at V and 2 bases at J; junction bases unmatched: 7. Germline loops: CDR1 SGHNT, CDR2 YENEEA. This CDR3 comprises 16 residues. CDR3 residues: CASSPGTGGVQETQYF. The CDR3 DNA follows: TGTGCCAGCAGCCCGGGGACAGGGGGAGTTCAAGAGACCCAGTACTTC.

The chain couples TRBV13 to TRBJ2-7; TRBD1 matches 9 bases. The CDR3 consists of 16 residues. CDR1 and CDR2 from the germline V gene are PRHDT and FYEKMQ (reference sequence). Trimming cost V 5 bases and J 2 bases; bases outside gene matches: 10. The CDR3 loop reads CASSPAGQGPAYEQYF. The CDR3 nucleotides are TGTGCCAGCAGCCCAGCCGGACAGGGGCCAGCCTACGAGCAGTACTTC.

The rearrangement uses TRBV7-3 and TRBJ2-3, with 13 bases identical to TRBD2. With V trimmed by 0 bases and J by 1 base, 4 bases remained unmatched. The CDR3 runs 18 residues. CDR1 SGHTA and CDR2 FQGTGA come from the germline V gene. Here the CDR3 reads CASSLTGGTSGGTDTQYF. CDR3 DNA sequence: TGTGCCAGCAGCTTAACGGGGGGGACTAGCGGGGGCACAGATACGCAGTATTTT. The full variable domain, with the rest looked up from reference TRBV7-3 and TRBJ2-3, is GAGVSQTPSNKVTEKGKYVELRCDPISGHTALYWYRQSLGQGPEFLIYFQGTGAADDSGLPNDRFFAVRPEGSVSTLKIQRTERGDSAVYLCASSLTGGTSGGTDTQYFGPGTRLTVL.

J is TRBJ2-2 and V is TRBV6-1; 8 bases fit TRBD1. Looked up from germline, CDR1 is MNHNS and CDR2 is SASEGT. This CDR3 is 15 amino acids long. Losses at the gene ends were 6 bases for V and 2 bases for J; bases not matched to a gene: 5. CDR3 nucleotides: TGTGCCAGCAGGCCGGGACAGGCAAACACCGGGGAGCTGTTTTTT. Amino acid sequence: CASRPGQANTGELFF.

This clonotype was detected many times. This sequence joins TRBV5-1 and TRBJ2-1; TRBD1 matches at 7 bases. V trimming: 0 bases; J trimming: 9 bases; junction bases outside the gene matches: 3. The CDR3 loop spans 13 amino acids. Germline V gene sequence: CDR1 SGHRS, CDR2 YFSETQ. The CDR3 region is CASSLGYRGEQFF. The CDR3 nucleotides read TGCGCCAGCAGCTTGGGTTACAGGGGTGAGCAGTTCTTC.

About this clonotype itself: The junction departs from the called germline gene at one end, perhaps through a read error. The chain carries TRBV7-7 and TRBJ2-5; 7 bases are a match to TRBD2. The CDR3 contains 16 residues. In germline, CDR1 is SSHAT, CDR2 FNYEAQ (reference sequence). CDR3 protein: CASSPGVGGVQEAQYF. CDR3 bases: TGTGCCAGCAGCCCCGGTGTGGGAGGGGTCCAAGAGGCCCAGTACTTC.

Regarding this clonotype: This may arise from a read error, as a much more abundant clone is one base away. The genes are TRBV12-3 or TRBV12-4 and TRBJ2-7; D is unresolved. This CDR3 has 13 residues. V lost 5 bases, J lost 3 bases, and 11 bases lay in between. The CDR3 protein is CASSDGRHYEQYF. CDR3 nucleotide sequence: TGTGCCAGCAGTGATGGTCGGCACTACGAGCAGTACTTC.

The rearrangement links TRBV14 to TRBJ2-1; no definite D call. Germline V gene lookup returns CDR1 SGHDN and CDR2 FVKESK. Trimming removed 0 bases at V and 0 bases at J, with 12 bases between. There are 17 residues in the CDR3. CDR3 bases: TGTGCCAGCAGCCAAGAAACAGATCCCAACTCCTACAATGAGCAGTTCTTC. Amino acids: CASSQETDPNSYNEQFF.

The J gene is TRBJ2-2, the V gene TRBV9, with 9 bases that match TRBD1. The J segment lost 1 base and the V segment lost 2 bases, leaving 6 bases of the junction unmatched. CDR1 is SGDLS and CDR2 is YYNGEE in the germline V gene. The CDR3 contains 17 residues. The CDR3 coding sequence is TGTGCCAGCAGCGTCCCGAGGGACAGGGAGAACACCGGGGAGCTGTTTTTT. Protein: CASSVPRDRENTGELFF.

This clonotype was found many times. This rearrangement joins TRBV28 to TRBJ2-4; D uncertain. This CDR3 contains 15 residues. The germline CDR1 and CDR2 sequences are MDHEN and SYDVKM. V was trimmed by 7 bases and J by 3 bases, leaving 16 bases between them. CDR3 amino acids: CASTPQFKGKNIQYF. DNA of the CDR3: TGTGCCAGCACTCCCCAGTTTAAGGGCAAAAACATTCAGTACTTC.

This clonotype was seen repeatedly, ten times or more. The chain combines TRBV7-2 with TRBJ2-7, with D perhaps given as TRBD1 or TRBD2 (7 bases each). CDR1 is SGHTA and CDR2 is FQGNSA in the germline V gene. V lost 3 bases to trimming and J lost 2 bases, with 17 bases between them. CDR3 size: 16 residues. For the CDR3, the DNA is TGTGCCAGCAGCTTTGGAGCGGGACAGCGCGCCTACGAGCAGTACTTC. This codes for CASSFGAGQRAYEQYF.

V and J are TRBV9 and TRBJ2-7; D is perhaps TRBD1 (6 bases). The V end lost 0 bases, the J end lost 0 bases, and 7 bases lay between the germline ends. Looked up from germline, CDR1 is SGDLS and CDR2 is YYNGEE. The CDR3 runs 14 residues. CDR3 loop: CASSVEQGSYEQYF. In DNA form, the CDR3 reads TGTGCCAGCAGCGTAGAACAGGGCTCCTACGAGCAGTACTTC.

The table lists this clonotype with many counts. The chain links TRBV7-9 to TRBJ2-5, with D tentatively TRBD1 or TRBD2 (5 bases each). The CDR3 is made up of 14 amino acids. The germline V and J ends were trimmed by 5 bases and 4 bases, with 14 bases remaining between them. From germline, CDR1 is SEHNR and CDR2 FQNEAQ (reference sequence). The CDR3 reads CASSERRDVETQYF. In DNA form, the CDR3 reads TGTGCCAGCAGCGAACGCCGGGACGTAGAGACCCAGTACTTC.

As regards this clonotype: Possible read error: a much larger clone is one base away. The rearrangement joins TRBV4-3 to TRBJ2-5; 11 bases map to TRBD2. V was clipped by 1 base and J by 5 bases; unmatched bases: 3. Germline V gene lookup returns CDR1 LGHNA and CDR2 YSLEER. CDR3 length equals 15 residues. The CDR3 loop is CASSQGTSGSETQYF. In DNA, the CDR3 is TGCGCCAGCAGCCAAGGCACTAGCGGGAGTGAGACCCAGTACTTC.

This clonotype was observed at least ten times. The J gene is TRBJ2-1, the V gene TRBV12-3 or TRBV12-4; 13 bases align to TRBD2. Trimming cost V 6 bases and J 6 bases; bases outside gene matches: 5. This CDR3 region has 15 residues. CDR3 in amino acids: CASRRTSGSGNEQFF. For the CDR3, the DNA is TGTGCCAGCAGACGGACTAGCGGGAGTGGCAATGAGCAGTTCTTC.